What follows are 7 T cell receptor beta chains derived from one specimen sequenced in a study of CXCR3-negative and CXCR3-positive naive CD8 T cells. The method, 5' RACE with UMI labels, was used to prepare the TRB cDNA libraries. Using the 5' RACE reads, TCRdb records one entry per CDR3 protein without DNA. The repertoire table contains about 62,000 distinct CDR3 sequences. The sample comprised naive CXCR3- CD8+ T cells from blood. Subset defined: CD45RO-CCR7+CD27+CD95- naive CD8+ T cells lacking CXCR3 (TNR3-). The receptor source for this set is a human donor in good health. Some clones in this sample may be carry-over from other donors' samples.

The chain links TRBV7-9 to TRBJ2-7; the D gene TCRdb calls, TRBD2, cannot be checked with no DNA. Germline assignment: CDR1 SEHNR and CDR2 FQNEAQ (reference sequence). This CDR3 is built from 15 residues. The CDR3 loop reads CASSRTSGNSYEQYF.

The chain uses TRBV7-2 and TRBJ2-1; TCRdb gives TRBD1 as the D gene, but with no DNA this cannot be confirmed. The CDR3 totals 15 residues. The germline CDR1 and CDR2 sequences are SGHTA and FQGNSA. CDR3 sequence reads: CASSVTRQGAYEQFF.

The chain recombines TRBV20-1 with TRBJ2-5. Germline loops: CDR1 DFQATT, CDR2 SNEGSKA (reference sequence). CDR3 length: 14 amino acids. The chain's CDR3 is CSARVPETQETQYF.

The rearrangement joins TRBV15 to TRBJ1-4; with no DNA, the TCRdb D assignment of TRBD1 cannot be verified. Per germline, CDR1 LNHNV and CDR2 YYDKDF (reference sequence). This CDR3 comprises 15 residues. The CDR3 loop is CATSRLDGTLEKLFF.

This CDR3 is CASNRLDRSYEQYF. The J gene is TRBJ2-7, the V gene TRBV6-5. The CDR3 is 14 amino acids. Germline values: CDR1 MNHEY, CDR2 SVGAGI.

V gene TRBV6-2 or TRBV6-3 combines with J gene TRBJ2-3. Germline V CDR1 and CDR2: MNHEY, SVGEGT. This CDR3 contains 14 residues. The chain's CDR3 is CASSYIGSKDTQYF.

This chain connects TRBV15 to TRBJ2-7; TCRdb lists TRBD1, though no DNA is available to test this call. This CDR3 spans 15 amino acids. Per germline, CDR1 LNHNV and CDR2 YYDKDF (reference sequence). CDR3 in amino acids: CATSRDRGGVDEQYF.